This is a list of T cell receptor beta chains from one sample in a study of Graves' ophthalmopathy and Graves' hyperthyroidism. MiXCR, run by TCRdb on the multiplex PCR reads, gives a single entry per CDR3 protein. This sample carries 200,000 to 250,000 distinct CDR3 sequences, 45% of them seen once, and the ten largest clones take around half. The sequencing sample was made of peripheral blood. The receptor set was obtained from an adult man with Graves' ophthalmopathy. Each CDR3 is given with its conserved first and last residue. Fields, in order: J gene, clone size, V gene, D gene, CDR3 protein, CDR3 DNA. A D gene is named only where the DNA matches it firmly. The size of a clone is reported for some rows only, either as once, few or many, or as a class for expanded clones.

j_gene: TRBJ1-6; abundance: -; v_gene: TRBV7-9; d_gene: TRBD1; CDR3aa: CASSLGDSGSPLHF; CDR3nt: TGTGCCAGCAGCTTAGGGGACAGCGGATCACCCCTCCACTTT
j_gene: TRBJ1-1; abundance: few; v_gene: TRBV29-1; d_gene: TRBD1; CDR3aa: CSALRTGRIEAFF; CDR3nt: TGCAGCGCCCTACGGACAGGGAGGATTGAAGCTTTCTTT
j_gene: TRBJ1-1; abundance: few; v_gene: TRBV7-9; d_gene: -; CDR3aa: CASSRPAGALNTEAFF; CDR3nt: TGTGCCAGCAGCCGACCGGCAGGGGCGCTGAACACTGAGGCTTTCTTT
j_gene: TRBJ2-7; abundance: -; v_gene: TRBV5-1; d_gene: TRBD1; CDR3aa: CASSPGQGSREQYF; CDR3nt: TGCGCCAGCAGCCCGGGACAGGGATCACGCGAGCAGTACTTC
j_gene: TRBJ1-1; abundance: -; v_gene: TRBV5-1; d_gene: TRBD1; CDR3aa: CASSLRDRYEAFF; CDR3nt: TGCGCCAGCAGCCTACGGGACAGGTATGAAGCTTTCTTT
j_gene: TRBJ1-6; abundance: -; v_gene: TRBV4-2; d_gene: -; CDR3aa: CASSHPRQTDNSPLHF; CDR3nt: TGTGCCAGCAGCCACCCAAGACAGACTGATAATTCACCCCTCCACTTT
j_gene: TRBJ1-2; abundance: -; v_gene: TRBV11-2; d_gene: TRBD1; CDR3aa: CASRFWTGDGYTF; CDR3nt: TGTGCCAGCAGGTTTTGGACAGGGGATGGCTACACCTTC
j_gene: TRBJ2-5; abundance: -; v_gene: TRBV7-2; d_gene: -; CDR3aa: CASSSEGGGTQYF; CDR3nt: TGTGCCAGCAGCTCGGAGGGGGGAGGAACCCAGTACTTC
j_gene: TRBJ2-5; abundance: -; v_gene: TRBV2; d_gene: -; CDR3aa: CASSEAGAPETQYF; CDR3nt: TGTGCCAGCAGTGAAGCGGGAGCCCCAGAGACCCAGTACTTC
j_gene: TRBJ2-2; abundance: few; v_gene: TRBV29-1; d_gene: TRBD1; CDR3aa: CSVKQGAGELFF; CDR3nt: TGCAGCGTCAAACAGGGGGCCGGGGAGCTGTTTTTT
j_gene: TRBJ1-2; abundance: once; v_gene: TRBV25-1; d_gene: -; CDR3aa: CASSPYDRNYGYTF; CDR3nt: TGTGCCAGCAGTCCCTACGACAGAAACTATGGCTACACCTTC
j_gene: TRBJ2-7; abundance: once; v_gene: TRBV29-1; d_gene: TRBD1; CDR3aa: CSVKGGGQGLSYEQYF; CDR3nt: TGCAGCGTGAAAGGCGGGGGACAGGGCCTCTCCTACGAGCAGTACTTC
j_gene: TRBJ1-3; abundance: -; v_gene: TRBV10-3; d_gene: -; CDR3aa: CAISESIGSRPGNTIYF; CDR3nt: TGTGCCATCAGTGAGTCGATTGGGTCCCGGCCTGGAAACACCATATATTTT
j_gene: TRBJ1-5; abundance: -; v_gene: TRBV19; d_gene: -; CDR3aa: CASSVQLNQPQHF; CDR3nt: TGTGCCAGTAGTGTACAGCTGAATCAGCCCCAGCATTTT
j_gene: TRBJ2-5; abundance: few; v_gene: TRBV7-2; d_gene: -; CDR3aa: CASSSRQVQETQYF; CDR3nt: TGTGCCAGCAGCTCACGACAGGTACAAGAGACCCAGTACTTC
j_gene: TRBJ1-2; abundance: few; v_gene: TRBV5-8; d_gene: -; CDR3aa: CASTDTGSEGYTF; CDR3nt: TGTGCCAGCACCGACACAGGGTCTGAGGGCTACACCTTC
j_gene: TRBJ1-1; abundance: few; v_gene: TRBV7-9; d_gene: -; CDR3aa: CASETLSMNTEAFF; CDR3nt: TGTGCCAGCGAGACTCTTTCCATGAACACTGAAGCTTTCTTT
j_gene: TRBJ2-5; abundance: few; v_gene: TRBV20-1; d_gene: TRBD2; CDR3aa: CSATRGTRGETQYF; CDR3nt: TGCAGTGCTACTCGTGGGACTAGGGGGGAGACCCAGTACTTC
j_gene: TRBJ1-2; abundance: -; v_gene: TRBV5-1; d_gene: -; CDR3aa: CASSLGPASGNNYGYTF; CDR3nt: TGCGCCAGCAGCTTGGGCCCTGCGTCAGGGAATAACTATGGCTACACCTTC
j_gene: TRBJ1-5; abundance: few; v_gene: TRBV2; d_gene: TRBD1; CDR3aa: CASSRGAGGSNQPQHF; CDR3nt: TGTGCCAGCAGCAGAGGGGCAGGGGGGAGCAATCAGCCCCAGCATTTT
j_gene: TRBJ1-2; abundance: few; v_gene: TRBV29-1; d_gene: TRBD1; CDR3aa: CSALDRGANYGYTF; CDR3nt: TGCAGCGCTTTGGACAGGGGGGCTAACTATGGCTACACCTTC
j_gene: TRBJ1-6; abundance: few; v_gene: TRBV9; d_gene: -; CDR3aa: CASSSNPNSPLHF; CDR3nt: TGTGCCAGCAGTTCCAACCCTAATTCACCCCTCCACTTT
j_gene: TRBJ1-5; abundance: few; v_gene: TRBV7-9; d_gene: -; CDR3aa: CASSLDSQPQHF; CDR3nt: TGTGCCAGCAGCTTAGACAGTCAGCCCCAGCATTTT
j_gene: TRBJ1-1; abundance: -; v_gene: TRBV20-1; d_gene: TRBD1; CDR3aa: CSARDERQGLNTEAFF; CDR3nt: TGCAGTGCTAGAGATGAGAGACAGGGACTGAACACTGAAGCTTTCTTT
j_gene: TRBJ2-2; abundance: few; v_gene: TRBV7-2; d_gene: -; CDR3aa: CASSLRMDSFEELFF; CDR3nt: TGTGCCAGCAGCTTACGGATGGACAGTTTCGAGGAGCTGTTTTTT
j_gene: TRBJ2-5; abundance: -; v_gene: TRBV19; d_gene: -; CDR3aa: CASSGGPGGGAIQETQYF; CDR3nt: TGTGCCAGTAGTGGCGGACCGGGCGGCGGGGCGATCCAAGAGACCCAGTACTTC
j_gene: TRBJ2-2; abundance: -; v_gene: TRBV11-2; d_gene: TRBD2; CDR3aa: CASSYGTSGELFF; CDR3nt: TGTGCCAGCAGCTATGGGACTAGCGGGGAGCTGTTTTTT
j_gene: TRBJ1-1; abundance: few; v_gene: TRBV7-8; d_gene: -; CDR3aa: CASSSRGKNTEAFF; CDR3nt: TGTGCCAGCAGCAGCAGGGGAAAGAACACTGAAGCTTTCTTT
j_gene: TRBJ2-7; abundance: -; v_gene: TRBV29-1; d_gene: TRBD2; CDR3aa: CSVEGASGVDEQYF; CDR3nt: TGCAGCGTTGAAGGGGCTAGCGGGGTAGACGAGCAGTACTTC
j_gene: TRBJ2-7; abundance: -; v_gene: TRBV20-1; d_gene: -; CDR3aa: CSAQETPAHEQYF; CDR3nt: TGCAGTGCCCAAGAGACCCCCGCCCACGAGCAGTACTTC
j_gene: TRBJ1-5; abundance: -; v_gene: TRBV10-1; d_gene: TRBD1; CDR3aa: CASSPSQGGSQPQHF; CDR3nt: TGCGCCAGCAGCCCGTCGCAGGGGGGTAGTCAGCCCCAGCATTTT
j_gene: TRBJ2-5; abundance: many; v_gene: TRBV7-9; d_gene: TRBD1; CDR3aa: CASSWTGEETQYF; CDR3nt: TGTGCCAGCAGCTGGACAGGGGAGGAGACCCAGTACTTC
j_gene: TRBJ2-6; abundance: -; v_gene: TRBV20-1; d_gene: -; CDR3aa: CSARDSRAKTISGANVLTF; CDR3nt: TGCAGTGCTAGGGACAGCCGTGCCAAGACGATCTCTGGGGCCAACGTCCTGACTTTC
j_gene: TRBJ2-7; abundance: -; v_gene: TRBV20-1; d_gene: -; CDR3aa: CSAREIFRASSYEQYF; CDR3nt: TGCAGTGCTAGAGAGATCTTCAGGGCGAGCTCCTACGAGCAGTACTTC
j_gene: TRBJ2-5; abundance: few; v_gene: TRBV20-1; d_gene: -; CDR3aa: CSARDTEQETQYF; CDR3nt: TGCAGTGCTAGAGATACGGAGCAGGAGACCCAGTACTTC
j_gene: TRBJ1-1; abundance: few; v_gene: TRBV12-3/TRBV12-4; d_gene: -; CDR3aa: CASSEGHLMNTEAFF; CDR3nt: TGTGCCAGCAGCGAGGGACACCTCATGAACACTGAAGCTTTCTTT
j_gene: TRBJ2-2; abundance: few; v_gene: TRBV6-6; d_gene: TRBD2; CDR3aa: CASSYHGTSSGELFF; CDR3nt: TGTGCCAGCAGTTACCACGGGACTAGCAGCGGGGAGCTGTTTTTT
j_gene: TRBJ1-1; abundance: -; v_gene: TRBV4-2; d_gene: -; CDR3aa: CASSLYRDQAFF; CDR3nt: TGTGCCAGCAGCCTTTACCGGGACCAGGCTTTCTTT
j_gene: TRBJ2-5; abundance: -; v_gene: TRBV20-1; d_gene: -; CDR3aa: CSARRLAQETQYF; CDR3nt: TGCAGTGCTAGAAGGCTAGCCCAAGAGACCCAGTACTTC
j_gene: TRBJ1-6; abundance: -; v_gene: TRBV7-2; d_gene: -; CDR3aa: CASSLTDSPLHF; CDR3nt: TGTGCCAGCAGCCTGACAGATTCACCCCTCCACTTT
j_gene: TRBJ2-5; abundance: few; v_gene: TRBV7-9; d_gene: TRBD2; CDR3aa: CASSAGLAGGGQETQYF; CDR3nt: TGTGCCAGCAGCGCGGGACTAGCGGGAGGGGGGCAAGAGACCCAGTACTTC
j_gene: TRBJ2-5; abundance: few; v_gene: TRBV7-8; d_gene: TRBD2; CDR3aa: CASSLTSGKRETQYF; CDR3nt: TGTGCCAGCAGCTTGACTAGCGGGAAAAGGGAGACCCAGTACTTC
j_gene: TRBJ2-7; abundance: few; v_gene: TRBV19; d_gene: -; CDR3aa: CASSETVTSYEQYF; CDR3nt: TGTGCCAGTAGTGAAACGGTGACTAGCTACGAGCAGTACTTC
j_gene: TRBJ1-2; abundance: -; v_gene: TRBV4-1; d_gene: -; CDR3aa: CASSFVGRSNYGYTF; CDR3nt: TGCGCCAGCAGCTTTGTTGGCAGATCTAACTATGGCTACACCTTC
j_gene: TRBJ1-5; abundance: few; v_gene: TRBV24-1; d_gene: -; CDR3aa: CATSDPQDSYSNQPQHF; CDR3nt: TGTGCCACCAGTGATCCCCAGGACAGCTATAGCAATCAGCCCCAGCATTTT
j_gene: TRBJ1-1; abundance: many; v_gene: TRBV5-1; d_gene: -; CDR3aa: CASSLEQGSAFF; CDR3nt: TGCGCCAGCAGCTTGGAACAGGGTTCAGCTTTCTTT
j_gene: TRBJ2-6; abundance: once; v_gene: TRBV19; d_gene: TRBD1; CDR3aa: CAILTGGASGANVLTF; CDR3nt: TGTGCCATCCTGACAGGGGGCGCATCAGGGGCCAACGTCCTGACTTTC
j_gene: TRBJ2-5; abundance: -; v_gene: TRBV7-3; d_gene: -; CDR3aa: CASSPGRWGFNQETQYF; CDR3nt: TGTGCCAGCAGCCCCGGAAGGTGGGGCTTTAATCAAGAGACCCAGTACTTC